Reported below is one T cell receptor beta chain. Antigen unknown. This entry is derived from a study of T cell responses to AZD1222 COVID-19 vaccine. The study, taken as a whole, reports: Donors, mostly white British, included more females; clonal diversity was possibly underestimated.

V was pared by 2 bases and J by 3 bases, with 7 bases between. The length of the CDR3 is 13 residues. TCRdb's copy holds only in-frame clones and misses some; the assay was immunoSEQ multiplex PCR. The sample holds 100,000 to 150,000 clones, 92% seen once. This chain joins TRBV12-3 or TRBV12-4 and TRBJ1-1; a weak D match, TRBD1 (5 bases). The sequence came from an adult who received the AZD1222 COVID-19 vaccine. The specimen comprised peripheral blood, sampled 28 days after the second AZD1222 dose. Written as DNA, the CDR3 is TGTGCCAGCAGTTTAATGGGGGACACTGAAGCTTTCTTT. Its translation: CASSLMGDTEAFF.